The clone carrying this T cell receptor (beta chain) was counted between two and nine times. The antigen is not known. This specimen comes from a study of identical twins. Whole-study results and caveats: Alpha sequences that were out-of-frame and twin-shared showed an excess of low generation probability. Possibly, invariant MAIT and iNKT cells partly confounded zero-insertion analyses.

CDR1 and CDR2 from the germline V gene are SGHVS and FNYEAQ. Trimming shortened V by 1 base and J by 0 bases, and 7 bases separated the two germline ends. The CDR3 sequence is 14 residues long. TCRdb re-derived calls from the 5' RACE reads in MiXCR, one entry per CDR3 protein. The table has 200,000 to 300,000 distinct CDR3 sequences, approximately 6.8% seen once; the top ten hold approximately 5.4%. Healthy Caucasian donors formed the entire cohort. These data were also reused for a study on yellow fever vaccine responses in identical twins.

The rearrangement joins TRBV7-6 to TRBJ2-7, with a possible D match to TRBD1 (6 bases). The sample consisted of CD8+ T cells sorted from blood. The clonotype originates from a woman in her late teens or twenties in good health. CDR3 protein: CASSLEGHSYEQYF. In DNA, the CDR3 is TGTGCCAGCAGCTTAGAGGGACACTCCTACGAGCAGTACTTC.